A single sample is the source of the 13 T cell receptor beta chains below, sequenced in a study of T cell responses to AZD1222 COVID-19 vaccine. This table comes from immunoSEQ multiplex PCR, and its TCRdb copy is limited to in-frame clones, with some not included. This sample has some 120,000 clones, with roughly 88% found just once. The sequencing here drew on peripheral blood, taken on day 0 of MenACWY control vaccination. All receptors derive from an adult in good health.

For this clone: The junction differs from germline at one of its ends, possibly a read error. Here the CDR3 DNA reads TGCGCCAGCAGCCTTGACGCACCCCCGGCCGGGTCGACAACCGGAGAGCTGTTTTTT. This sequence encodes CASSLDAPPAGSTTGELFF. The chain couples TRBV4-1 to TRBJ2-2; no clear D. The V gene's germline CDR1 is MGHRA and CDR2 YSYEKL. The CDR3 has 19 amino acids.

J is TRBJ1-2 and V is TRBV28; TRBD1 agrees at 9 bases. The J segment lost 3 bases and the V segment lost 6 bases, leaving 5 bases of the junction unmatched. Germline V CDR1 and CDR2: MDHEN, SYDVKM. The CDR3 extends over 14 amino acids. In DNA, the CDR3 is TGTGCCAGCAGAGGGGACAGGGACGACTATGGCTACACCTTC. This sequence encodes CASRGDRDDYGYTF.

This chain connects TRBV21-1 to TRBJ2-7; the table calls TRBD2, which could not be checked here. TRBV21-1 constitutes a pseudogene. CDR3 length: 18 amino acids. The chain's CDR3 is CASSKVPSWTPAPYEQYF. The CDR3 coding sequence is TGTGCCAGCAGCAAAGTCCCGAGCTGGACTCCCGCTCCCTACGAGCAGTACTTC.

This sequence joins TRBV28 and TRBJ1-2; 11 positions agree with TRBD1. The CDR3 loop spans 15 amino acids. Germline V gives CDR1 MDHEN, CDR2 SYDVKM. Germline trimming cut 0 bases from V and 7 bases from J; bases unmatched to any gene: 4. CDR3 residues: CASSLWDRGQGGYTF. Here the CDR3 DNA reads TGTGCCAGCAGTTTATGGGACAGGGGGCAAGGTGGCTACACCTTC.

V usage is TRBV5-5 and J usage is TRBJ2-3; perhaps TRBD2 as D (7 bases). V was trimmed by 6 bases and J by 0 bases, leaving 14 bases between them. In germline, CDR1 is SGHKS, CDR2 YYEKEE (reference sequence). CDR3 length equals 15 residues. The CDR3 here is CASTRGAPSTDTQYF. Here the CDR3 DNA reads TGTGCCAGCACCCGGGGGGCCCCTAGCACAGATACGCAGTATTTT.

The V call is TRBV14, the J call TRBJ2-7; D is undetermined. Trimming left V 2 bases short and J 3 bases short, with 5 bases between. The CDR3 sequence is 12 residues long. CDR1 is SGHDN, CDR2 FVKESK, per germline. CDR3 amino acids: CASSQTYYEQYF. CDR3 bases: TGTGCCAGCAGCCAAACGTACTACGAGCAGTACTTC.

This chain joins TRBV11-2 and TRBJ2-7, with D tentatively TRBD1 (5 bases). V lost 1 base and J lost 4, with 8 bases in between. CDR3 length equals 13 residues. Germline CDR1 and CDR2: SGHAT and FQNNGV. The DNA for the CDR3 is TGTGCCAGCAGCTTAGCGGCAGGGTACGAGCAGTACTTC. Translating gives CASSLAAGYEQYF.

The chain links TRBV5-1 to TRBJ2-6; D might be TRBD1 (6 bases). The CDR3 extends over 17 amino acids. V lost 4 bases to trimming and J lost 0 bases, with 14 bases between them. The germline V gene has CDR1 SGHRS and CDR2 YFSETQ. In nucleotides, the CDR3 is TGCGCCAGCAGCCAGGGACACTCAGACTCTGGGGCCAACGTCCTGACTTTC. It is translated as CASSQGHSDSGANVLTF.

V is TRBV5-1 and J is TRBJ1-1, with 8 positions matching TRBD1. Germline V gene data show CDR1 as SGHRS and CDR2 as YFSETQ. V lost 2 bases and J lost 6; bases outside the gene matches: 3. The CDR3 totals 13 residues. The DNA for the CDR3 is TGCGCCAGCAGCTTCACAGGGGGGTCTGAAGCTTTCTTT. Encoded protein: CASSFTGGSEAFF.

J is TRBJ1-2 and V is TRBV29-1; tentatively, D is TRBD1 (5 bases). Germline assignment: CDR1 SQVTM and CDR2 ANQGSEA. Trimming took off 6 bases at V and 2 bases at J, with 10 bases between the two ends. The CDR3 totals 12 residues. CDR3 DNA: TGCAGCGTACCGGGACCGAACTATGGCTACACCTTC. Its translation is CSVPGPNYGYTF.

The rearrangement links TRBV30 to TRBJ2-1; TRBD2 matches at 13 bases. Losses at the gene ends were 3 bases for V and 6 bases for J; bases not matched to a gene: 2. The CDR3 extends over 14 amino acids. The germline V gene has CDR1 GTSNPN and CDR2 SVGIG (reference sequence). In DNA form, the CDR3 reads TGTGCCTGGAGCTGGACTAGCGGGAGCAATGAGCAGTTCTTC. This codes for CAWSWTSGSNEQFF.

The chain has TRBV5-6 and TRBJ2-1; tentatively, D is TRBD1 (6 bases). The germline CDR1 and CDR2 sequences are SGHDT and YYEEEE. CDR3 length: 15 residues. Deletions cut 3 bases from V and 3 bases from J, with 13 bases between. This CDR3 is CASSSLLDSYNEQFF. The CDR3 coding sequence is TGTGCCAGCAGCTCCCTGCTGGACAGCTACAATGAGCAGTTCTTC. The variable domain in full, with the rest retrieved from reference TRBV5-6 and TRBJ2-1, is DAGVTQSPTHLIKTRGQQVTLRCSPKSGHDTVSWYQQALGQGPQFIFQYYEEEERQRGNFPDRFSGHQFPNYSSELNVNALLLGDSALYLCASSSLLDSYNEQFFGPGTRLTVL.

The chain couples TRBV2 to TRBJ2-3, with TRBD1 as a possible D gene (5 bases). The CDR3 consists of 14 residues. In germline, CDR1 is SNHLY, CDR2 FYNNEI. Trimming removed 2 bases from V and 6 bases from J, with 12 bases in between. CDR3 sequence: CASSETRVLDTQYF. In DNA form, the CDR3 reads TGTGCCAGCAGTGAAACCAGGGTTCTGGATACGCAGTATTTT.